These T cell receptor beta chains were read from a single sample in a study of a mutant IDH1 vaccine in newly diagnosed glioma. Here immunoSEQ multiplex PCR was the method, and the copy in TCRdb shows in-frame clones only, minus some. Of around 89,000 clones in the sample, 80% to 90% are singletons; the top ten hold 7% to 8%. The sample in question was PBMCs, obtained from a glioma patient treated with radiotherapy, temozolomide or both. The receptors come from a woman between 45 and 65 years old with glioma. Both conserved end residues are part of each CDR3. D genes are given only for firm matches. Size tells how often a clone was seen (once, few, many) or the class of an expanded clone, and some rows leave it out.

J	size	V	D	CDR3	DNA
TRBJ1-5	NA	TRBV5-8	NA	CASSFRDSNQPQHF	TGTGCCAGCAGCTTCCGGGATAGCAATCAGCCCCAGCATTTT
TRBJ1-1	NA	TRBV6-6	TRBD1	CASSYLDRAETEAFF	TGTGCCAGCAGTTATCTGGACAGGGCCGAGACTGAAGCTTTCTTT
TRBJ1-5	once	TRBV5-6	NA	CASSRGRFLNQPQHF	TGTGCCAGCAGCCGGGGTCGGTTCTTAAATCAGCCCCAGCATTTT
TRBJ2-1	large	TRBV27	NA	CAVLRGAGGWFF	TGTGCTGTTTTAAGGGGGGCTGGCGGTTGGTTCTTC
TRBJ1-2	NA	TRBV4-1	TRBD1	CASSLQGADYGYTF	TGCGCCAGCAGCCTTCAGGGGGCGGACTATGGCTACACCTTC
TRBJ2-7	NA	TRBV7-9	TRBD1	CASSRDSSYEQYF	TGTGCCAGCAGCCGGGACAGCTCCTACGAGCAGTACTTC
TRBJ1-2	NA	TRBV5-1	TRBD1	CASSLADRDGYTF	TGCGCCAGCAGCTTGGCGGACAGGGATGGCTACACCTTC
TRBJ1-3	NA	TRBV6-1	TRBD1	CASFTTGGGGNTIYF	TGTGCCAGCTTTACGACAGGGGGTGGCGGAAACACCATATATTTT
TRBJ2-5	NA	TRBV10-3	NA	CAIRTEGQETQYF	TGTGCCATCAGGACCGAGGGGCAAGAGACCCAGTACTTC
TRBJ1-1	few	TRBV6-6	TRBD1	CASLGQGTMNTEAFF	TGTGCCAGCTTGGGACAGGGCACTATGAACACTGAAGCTTTCTTT
TRBJ2-3	NA	TRBV27	NA	CASSLRSDTQYF	TGTGCCAGCAGTTTAAGGTCCGATACGCAGTATTTT
TRBJ1-4	few	TRBV27	NA	CASSLTDKDFEKLFF	TGTGCCAGCAGTTTAACCGACAAGGATTTTGAAAAACTGTTTTTT
TRBJ1-2	NA	TRBV7-2	NA	CASSRRGDNYGYTF	TGTGCCAGCAGCAGGAGGGGGGATAACTATGGCTACACCTTC
TRBJ2-7	NA	TRBV19	NA	CASSTPTSSYEQYF	TGTGCCAGTAGTACACCCACAAGCTCCTACGAGCAGTACTTC
TRBJ1-2	NA	TRBV6-5	NA	CASSPDPRGFYGYTF	TGTGCCAGCAGTCCCGACCCACGGGGATTCTATGGCTACACCTTC